Following are 18 T cell receptor beta chains from one sample sequenced in a study of technical replicates of blood from a few donors. Some clones are missing from TCRdb's copy, which holds only in-frame ones; the method was immunoSEQ multiplex PCR. The sample holds tens of thousands of clones; about 97% are singletons and the top ten take around 0.3%. The specimen was T cells isolated from PBMCs. These receptors were taken from a human donor in good health.

The chain links TRBV4-1 to TRBJ2-6; 9 nucleotides match TRBD1. V gave up 0 bases and J gave up 0 bases; unmatched junction bases: 9. Germline values: CDR1 MGHRA, CDR2 YSYEKL. CDR3 length equals 20 residues. CDR3 residues: CASSQDALDRGRSGANVLTF. The CDR3 DNA sequence: TGCGCCAGCAGCCAAGATGCACTGGACAGGGGACGCTCTGGGGCCAACGTCCTGACTTTC.

The J gene is TRBJ2-5, the V gene TRBV15, with TRBD1 matching over 10 bases. The J call may be faulty, since TRBJ2-7 better matches the DNA end. Germline-derived CDR1 and CDR2 are LNHNV and YYDKDF (reference sequence). The CDR3 loop spans 14 amino acids. CDR3 amino acids: CATSRTDRGNEQYF. The CDR3 DNA follows: TGTGCCACCAGCAGAACGGACAGGGGGAACGAGCAGTACTTC.

This chain joins TRBV9 and TRBJ2-7; perhaps TRBD1 as D (6 bases). The CDR3 is 15 amino acids. Trimming left V 3 bases short and J 3 bases short, with 16 bases between. Germline V gene lookup returns CDR1 SGDLS and CDR2 YYNGEE. CDR3 region: CASSETGLENYEQYF. In DNA form, the CDR3 reads TGTGCCAGCAGCGAAACAGGGCTGGAGAACTACGAGCAGTACTTC.

The V gene is TRBV4-1, the J gene TRBJ2-7; the match to TRBD2 covers 12 bases. Unmatched junction bases numbered 2, after V lost 2 bases and J lost 6 bases. Germline CDR1 and CDR2: MGHRA and YSYEKL. The CDR3 has 14 residues. CDR3 sequence: CASSQKGLAGEQYF. CDR3 DNA sequence: TGCGCCAGCAGCCAAAAGGGACTAGCGGGCGAGCAGTACTTC.

The V gene is TRBV15, the J gene TRBJ2-2, with D unresolved. The germline V gene has CDR1 LNHNV and CDR2 YYDKDF (reference sequence). There are 15 residues in the CDR3. V lost 0 bases to trimming and J lost 8 bases, with 13 bases between them. CDR3 coding DNA: TGTGCCACCAGCAGAGATTTATTCAAACGGGGGGAGCTGTTTTTT. Translated, it gives CATSRDLFKRGELFF. The complete variable domain, with remaining parts taken from reference TRBV15 and TRBJ2-2, reads DAMVIQNPRYQVTQFGKPVTLSCSQTLNHNVMYWYQQKSSQAPKLLFHYYDKDFNNEADTPDNFQSRRPNTSFCFLDIRSPGLGDTAMYLCATSRDLFKRGELFFGEGSRLTVL.

V gene TRBV7-4 combines with J gene TRBJ1-1; the match to TRBD1 covers 8 bases. Per the germline V gene, CDR1 is SGHVT and CDR2 is SQSDAQ. The V and J ends lost 7 bases and 10 bases, in that order; junction bases with no gene match: 11. This CDR3 is 13 amino acids long. The CDR3 DNA is TGTGCCAGCAACTTGAGTCGGACAGGGTCAGCTTTCTTT. Translating it yields CASNLSRTGSAFF.

This chain links TRBV9 with TRBJ1-2, with D uncertain. Trimming took 4 bases from V and 4 from J, leaving 23 bases between them. In germline, CDR1 is SGDLS, CDR2 YYNGEE. The CDR3 runs to 17 residues. CDR3 loop: CASSPSGGFPPAYGYTF. The CDR3 DNA reads TGTGCCAGCAGCCCCTCGGGAGGGTTTCCCCCCGCCTATGGCTACACCTTC.

The rearrangement uses TRBV7-3 and TRBJ2-1; 7 bases fit TRBD2. Trimming at V came to 5 bases and at J to 3 bases, leaving 4 bases not matched to a gene. CDR1 SGHTA and CDR2 FQGTGA come from the germline V gene. The CDR3 has 14 amino acids. The CDR3 DNA reads as TGTGCCAGCAGCACATCTAGCGGCTACAATGAGCAGTTCTTC. This codes for CASSTSSGYNEQFF.

This chain uses TRBV7-9 with TRBJ2-2; D call uncertain. This CDR3 spans 13 amino acids. CDR1 is SEHNR and CDR2 is FQNEAQ in the germline V gene (reference sequence). V dropped 1 base and J dropped 6 bases, with 6 bases sitting between them. The CDR3 sequence is CASSLGVAGELFF. DNA for the CDR3: TGTGCCAGCAGCTTAGGAGTTGCCGGGGAGCTGTTTTTT.

The sample holds one count of this clone. This rearrangement joins TRBV2 to TRBJ1-2; weak D call: TRBD1 (5 bases). The CDR3 is 15 residues long. Germline V gives CDR1 SNHLY, CDR2 FYNNEI. V was trimmed by 2 bases and J by 4 bases, leaving 14 bases between them. CDR3 protein: CASSETSRAGYGYTF. The CDR3 DNA reads as TGTGCCAGCAGTGAAACTAGCAGGGCCGGCTATGGCTACACCTTC. Full variable domain (remainder filled in from reference TRBV2 and TRBJ1-2): EPEVTQTPSHQVTQMGQEVILRCVPISNHLYFYWYRQILGQKVEFLVSFYNNEISEKSEIFDDQFSVERPDGSNFTLKIRSTKLEDSAMYFCASSETSRAGYGYTFGSGTRLTVV.

The genes are TRBV7-9 and TRBJ2-1; a weak D match, TRBD2 (6 bases). This CDR3 is 15 amino acids long. Germline assignment: CDR1 SEHNR and CDR2 FQNEAQ (reference sequence). The V gene lost 2 bases and the J gene lost 3 bases, with 11 bases spanning the gap. CDR3 sequence (DNA): TGTGCCAGCAGCTTAACGGGAGTGTTCTACAATGAGCAGTTCTTC. The encoded protein is CASSLTGVFYNEQFF. Full variable domain (rest looked up from reference TRBV7-9 and TRBJ2-1): DTGVSQNPRHKITKRGQNVTFRCDPISEHNRLYWYRQTLGQGPEFLTYFQNEAQLEKSRLLSDRFSAERPKGSFSTLEIQRTEQGDSAMYLCASSLTGVFYNEQFFGPGTRLTVL.

The chain joins TRBV13 to TRBJ2-7, with 10 bases aligning to TRBD2. The V segment lost 1 base and the J segment 3 bases; nucleotides outside the gene matches: 9. CDR3 length: 17 amino acids. The germline CDR1 and CDR2 sequences are PRHDT and FYEKMQ (reference sequence). In DNA, the CDR3 is TGTGCCAGCAGCTTAGATAGGAACCTAGCGGGAGACTACGAGCAGTACTTC. It is translated as CASSLDRNLAGDYEQYF.

The chain combines TRBV11-3 with TRBJ2-1; 7 positions agree with TRBD1. The CDR3 has 15 residues. Germline CDR1 reads SGHNT; CDR2 reads YENEEA. V was pared by 5 bases and J by 6 bases, with 10 bases of the junction left unmatched. The CDR3: CASSKYLTGSNEQFF. For the CDR3, the DNA is TGTGCCAGCAGCAAATATTTGACAGGGAGCAATGAGCAGTTCTTC.

The chain joins TRBV30 to TRBJ1-6, with D unresolved. Germline V gene sequence: CDR1 GTSNPN, CDR2 SVGIG (reference sequence). The ends were cut back, 4 bases at V and 7 bases at J, with 8 bases in the middle. This CDR3 contains 12 residues. The DNA of the CDR3 is TGTGCCTGGACCTTGTTCAATTCACCCCTCCACTTT. Amino acid sequence: CAWTLFNSPLHF.

This chain uses TRBV7-2 with TRBJ2-3; no reliable D call. The CDR3 totals 14 residues. Per the germline V gene, CDR1 is SGHTA and CDR2 is FQGNSA. V gave up 6 bases and J gave up 3 bases, with 13 bases separating them. CDR3 DNA sequence: TGTGCCAGCAGGGGTGCCTCCGGGACAGATACGCAGTATTTT. Translating gives CASRGASGTDTQYF.

CDR3 DNA sequence: TGTGCCAGCAGCGTTTCTTTAGCGGGTACTGCAGGAGAGACCCAGTACTTC. It specifies CASSVSLAGTAGETQYF. The V call is TRBV9, the J call TRBJ2-5; 7 positions agree with TRBD2. This CDR3 spans 17 amino acids. Losses at the gene ends were 2 bases for V and 4 bases for J; bases not matched to a gene: 14. Germline CDR1 is SGDLS and CDR2 is YYNGEE.

This CDR3 reads CGLGPPEQYF. The CDR3, as DNA: TGCGGGCTGGGGCCTCCCGAGCAGTACTTC. The chain carries TRBV20-1 and TRBJ2-7; D is possibly TRBD1 (5 bases). This CDR3 has 10 amino acids. Germline values: CDR1 DFQATT, CDR2 SNEGSKA (reference sequence).

This clone was observed a few times. The chain carries TRBV20-1 and TRBJ2-1; D not resolved. The CDR3 runs to 10 residues. CDR1 is DFQATT, CDR2 SNEGSKA, per germline (reference sequence). Trimming pared 6 bases from V and 8 bases from J, leaving 8 bases between. The CDR3 loop reads CSASIYEQFF. In DNA form, the CDR3 reads TGCAGTGCGAGTATATATGAGCAGTTCTTC.